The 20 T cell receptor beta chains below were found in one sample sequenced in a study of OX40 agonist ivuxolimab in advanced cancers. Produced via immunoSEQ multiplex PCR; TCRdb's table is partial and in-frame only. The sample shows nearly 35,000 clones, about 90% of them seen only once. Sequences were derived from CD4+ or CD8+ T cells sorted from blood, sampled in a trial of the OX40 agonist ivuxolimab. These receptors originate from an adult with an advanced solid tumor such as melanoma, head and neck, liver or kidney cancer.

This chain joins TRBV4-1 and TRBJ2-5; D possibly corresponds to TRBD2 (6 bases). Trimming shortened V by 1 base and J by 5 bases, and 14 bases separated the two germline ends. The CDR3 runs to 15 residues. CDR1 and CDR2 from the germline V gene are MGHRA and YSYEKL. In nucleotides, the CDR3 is TGCGCCAGCAGCCAAGGCAGGAGCGGGTTCGAGACCCAGTACTTC. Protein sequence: CASSQGRSGFETQYF.

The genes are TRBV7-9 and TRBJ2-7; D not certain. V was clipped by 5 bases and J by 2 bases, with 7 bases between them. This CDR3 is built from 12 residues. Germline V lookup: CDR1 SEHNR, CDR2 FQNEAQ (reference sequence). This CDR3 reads CASSPSPYEQYF. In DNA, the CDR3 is TGTGCCAGCAGCCCCAGCCCCTACGAGCAGTACTTC.

The chain's CDR3 is CASSGGGEGTVTGELFF. CDR3 bases: TGTGCCAGCAGCGGAGGGGGCGAGGGGACGGTCACCGGGGAGCTGTTTTTT. V usage is TRBV9 and J usage is TRBJ2-2, with 7 bases identical to TRBD1. Germline V gene lookup returns CDR1 SGDLS and CDR2 YYNGEE. Losses at the gene ends were 3 bases for V and 4 bases for J; bases not matched to a gene: 12. The CDR3 is made up of 17 amino acids.

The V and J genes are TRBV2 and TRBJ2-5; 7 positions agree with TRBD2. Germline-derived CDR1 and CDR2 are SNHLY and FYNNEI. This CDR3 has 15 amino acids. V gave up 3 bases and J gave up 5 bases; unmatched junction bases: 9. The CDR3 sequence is CASSDVLAMAETQYF. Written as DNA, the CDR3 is TGTGCCAGCAGTGACGTACTAGCGATGGCTGAGACCCAGTACTTC.

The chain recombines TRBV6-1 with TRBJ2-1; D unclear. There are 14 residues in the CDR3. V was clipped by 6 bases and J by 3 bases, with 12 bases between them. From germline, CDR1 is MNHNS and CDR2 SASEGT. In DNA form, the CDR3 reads TGTGCCAGCAGCGCCCTTTCGGGCTACAATGAGCAGTTCTTC. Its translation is CASSALSGYNEQFF.

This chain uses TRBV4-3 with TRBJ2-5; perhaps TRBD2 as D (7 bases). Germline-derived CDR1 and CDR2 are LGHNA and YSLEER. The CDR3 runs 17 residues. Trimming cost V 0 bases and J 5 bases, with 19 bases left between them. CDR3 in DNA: TGCGCCAGCAGCCAAGATAGTAGGGGGGAGGGCCTTGAGACCCAGTACTTC. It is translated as CASSQDSRGEGLETQYF.

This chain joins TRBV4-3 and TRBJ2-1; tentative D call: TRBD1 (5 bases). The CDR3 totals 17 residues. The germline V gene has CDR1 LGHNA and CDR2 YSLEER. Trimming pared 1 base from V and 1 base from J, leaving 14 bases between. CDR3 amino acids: CASSQVAPGYSYNEQFF. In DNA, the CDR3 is TGCGCCAGCAGCCAAGTTGCGCCAGGGTATTCCTACAATGAGCAGTTCTTC.

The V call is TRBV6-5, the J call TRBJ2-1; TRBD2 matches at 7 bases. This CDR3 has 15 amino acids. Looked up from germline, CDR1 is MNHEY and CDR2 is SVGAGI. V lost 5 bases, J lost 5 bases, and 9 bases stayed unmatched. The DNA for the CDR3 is TGTGCCAGCAGTCGCACGGGGACTATCAACAATGAGCAGTTCTTC. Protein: CASSRTGTINNEQFF.

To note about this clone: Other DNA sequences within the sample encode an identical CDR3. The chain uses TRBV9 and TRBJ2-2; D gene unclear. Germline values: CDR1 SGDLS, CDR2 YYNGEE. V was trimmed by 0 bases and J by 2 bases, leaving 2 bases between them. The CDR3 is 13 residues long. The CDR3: CASSVGNTGELFF. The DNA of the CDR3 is TGTGCCAGCAGCGTAGGCAACACCGGGGAGCTGTTTTTT.

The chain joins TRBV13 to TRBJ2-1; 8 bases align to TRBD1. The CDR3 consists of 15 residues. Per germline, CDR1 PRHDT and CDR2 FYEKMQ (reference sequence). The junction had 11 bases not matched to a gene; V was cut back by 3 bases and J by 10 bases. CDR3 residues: CASSFRDRTHWEQFF. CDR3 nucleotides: TGTGCCAGCAGCTTCCGGGACAGGACACATTGGGAGCAGTTCTTC.

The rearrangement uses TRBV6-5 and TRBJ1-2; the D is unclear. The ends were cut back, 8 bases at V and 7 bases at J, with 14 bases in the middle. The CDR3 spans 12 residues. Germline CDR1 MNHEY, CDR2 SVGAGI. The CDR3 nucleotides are TGTGCCAGCGCTTCTTCGAGTCCTGGCTACACCTTC. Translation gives CASASSSPGYTF.

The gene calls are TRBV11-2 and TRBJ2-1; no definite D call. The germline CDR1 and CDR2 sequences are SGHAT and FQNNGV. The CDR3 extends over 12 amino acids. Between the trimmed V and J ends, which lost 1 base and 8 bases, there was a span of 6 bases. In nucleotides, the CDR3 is TGTGCCAGCAGCTTAGCACGGGATGAGCAGTTCTTC. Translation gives CASSLARDEQFF.

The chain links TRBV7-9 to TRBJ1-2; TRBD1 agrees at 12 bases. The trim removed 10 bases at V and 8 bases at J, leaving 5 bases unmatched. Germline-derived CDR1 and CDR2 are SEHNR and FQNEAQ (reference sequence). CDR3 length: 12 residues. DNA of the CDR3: TGTGCCACAGCCGGGACAGGGGGCGGCTACACCTTC. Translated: CATAGTGGGYTF.

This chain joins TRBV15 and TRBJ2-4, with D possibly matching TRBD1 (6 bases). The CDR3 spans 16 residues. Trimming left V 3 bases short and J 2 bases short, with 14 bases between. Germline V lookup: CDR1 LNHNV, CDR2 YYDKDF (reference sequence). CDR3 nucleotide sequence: TGTGCCACCAGCAGCGAATCCCAGGGGACCAAAAACATTCAGTACTTC. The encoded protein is CATSSESQGTKNIQYF.

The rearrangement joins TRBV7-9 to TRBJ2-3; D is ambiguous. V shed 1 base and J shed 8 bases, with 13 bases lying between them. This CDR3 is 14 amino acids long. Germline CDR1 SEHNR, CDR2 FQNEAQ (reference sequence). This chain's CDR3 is CASSLGTGSSTQYF. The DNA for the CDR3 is TGTGCCAGCAGCTTAGGGACGGGCTCTTCTACGCAGTATTTT.

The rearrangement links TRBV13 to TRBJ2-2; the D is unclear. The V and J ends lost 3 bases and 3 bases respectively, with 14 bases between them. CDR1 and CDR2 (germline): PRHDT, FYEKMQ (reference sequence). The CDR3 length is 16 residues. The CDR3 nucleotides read TGTGCCAGCAGCTTCCGGGCCTGGAGTCACACCGGGGAGCTGTTTTTT. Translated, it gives CASSFRAWSHTGELFF.

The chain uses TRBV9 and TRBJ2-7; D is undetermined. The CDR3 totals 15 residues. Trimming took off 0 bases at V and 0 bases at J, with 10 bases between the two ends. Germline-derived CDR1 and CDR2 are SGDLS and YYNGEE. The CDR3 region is CASSVGSSTSYEQYF. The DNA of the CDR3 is TGTGCCAGCAGCGTAGGATCGTCTACCTCCTACGAGCAGTACTTC.

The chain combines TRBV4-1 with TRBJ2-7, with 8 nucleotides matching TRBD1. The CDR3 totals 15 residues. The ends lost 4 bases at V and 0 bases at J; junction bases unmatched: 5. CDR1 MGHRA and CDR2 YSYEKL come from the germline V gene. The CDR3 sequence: CASSRDRGYSYEQYF. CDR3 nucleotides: TGCGCCAGCAGCCGAGACAGGGGATACTCCTACGAGCAGTACTTC.

CDR3 coding DNA: TGTGCCAGCAGTGAAGGGGGCCTAGCGGGACTGAACCCTAGCACAGATACGCAGTATTTT. This sequence encodes CASSEGGLAGLNPSTDTQYF. The rearrangement joins TRBV6-4 to TRBJ2-3; 9 bases line up with TRBD2. V shed 3 bases, J shed 0 bases, and the junction held 16 bases outside the gene matches. This CDR3 spans 20 amino acids. Germline lookup yields CDR1 MRHNA and CDR2 SNTAGT.

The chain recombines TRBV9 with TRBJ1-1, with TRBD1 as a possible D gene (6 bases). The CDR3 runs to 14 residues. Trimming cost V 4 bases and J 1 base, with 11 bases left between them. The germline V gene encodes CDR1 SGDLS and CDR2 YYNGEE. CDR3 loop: CASSPRGGNTEAFF. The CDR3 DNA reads TGTGCCAGCAGCCCCCGAGGGGGGAACACTGAAGCTTTCTTT. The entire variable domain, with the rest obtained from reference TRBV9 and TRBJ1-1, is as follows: DSGVTQTPKHLITATGQRVTLRCSPRSGDLSVYWYQQSLDQGLQFLIQYYNGEERAKGNILERFSAQQFPDLHSELNLSSLELGDSALYFCASSPRGGNTEAFFGQGTRLTVV.